This is a list of T cell receptor beta chains from one sample in a study of chemoradiotherapy in HPV16-positive cancers. Repertoires were generated with immunoSEQ multiplex PCR, while TCRdb's copy carries only in-frame clones and drops some. Counted here are approximately 5,000 clones, 75% to 85% occurring once; the ten biggest clones make up about 10%. The sample consisted of tumor tissue, taken from a patient who underwent chemoradiotherapy. The receptors shown here come from a human donor with HPV-associated anogenital cancer. CDR3s leave out the opening cysteine and the closing phenylalanine or tryptophan. Each record gives: clone size, J gene, V gene, CDR3 protein. For some rows the clone size is stated as once, few or many, or as a class when expanded; others skip it.

once TRBJ2-3 TRBV11-2 ASSFNRGTTDTQY
. TRBJ1-1 TRBV6-1 ASSPGQQTTEAF
few TRBJ1-1 TRBV6-1 ASSGTSNTEAF
. TRBJ1-3 TRBV19 ASSITHRTSGNTIY
. TRBJ1-1 TRBV9 ASSVAGQGSQTEAF
once TRBJ2-1 TRBV4-2 ASSGGANEQF
. TRBJ1-6 TRBV6-5 ASSYTGNSPLH
once TRBJ2-1 TRBV11-2 ASSYKTDRVGRDEQF
few TRBJ1-1 TRBV19 ASSTGLNTEAF
. TRBJ1-5 TRBV19 ASKGEQGASNQPQH
. TRBJ1-1 TRBV27 ASRAGGRMNTEAF
. TRBJ1-1 TRBV28 ASSPGDSETEAF
. TRBJ2-1 TRBV5-1 ASSLWDNEQF
. TRBJ2-3 TRBV18 ASSPGRVTDTQY
. TRBJ2-2 TRBV4-2 ASSQAPRGMGTGELF
. TRBJ2-3 TRBV4-1 ASSQDLSGGQDTQY
. TRBJ2-1 TRBV30 AWSPGVGPYNEQF
. TRBJ2-2 TRBV7-2 ASSLGHPNTGELF